The 13 T cell receptor beta chains listed next were all sequenced from one sample in a study of human T cells and chemical hapten exposure. MiXCR was run by TCRdb on the RACE reads, yielding one entry per CDR3 protein. The sample contains some 99,000 distinct CDR3 sequences, 9.2% of which appear only once. The time point here: patch test 2, 6 weeks after DPC sensitization. Treatment indicated: therapeutic diphenylcyclopropenone sensitization with weekly scalp DPC. Material: whole blood, obtained in connection with sensitization to the hapten diphenylcyclopropenone (DPC). The receptors originated from a woman aged 40-49 years with alopecia areata. Some clones in this sample may be carry-over from other donors' samples.

This clonotype was picked up many times. The J gene is TRBJ2-1, the V gene TRBV20-1, with no clear D. The CDR3 has 13 amino acids. Trimming took off 2 bases at V and 10 bases at J, with 15 bases between the two ends. The V gene's germline CDR1 is DFQATT and CDR2 SNEGSKA (reference sequence). The CDR3: CSARPRDDREQFF. The CDR3 DNA reads TGCAGTGCTAGACCCCGAGATGATAGAGAGCAGTTCTTC.

This clonotype showed up just a few times. The rearrangement joins TRBV9 to TRBJ1-5; D unresolved. Germline-derived CDR1 and CDR2 are SGDLS and YYNGEE. The length of the CDR3 is 15 residues. The germline V and J ends were trimmed by 0 bases and 3 bases, with 10 bases remaining between them. The CDR3 DNA reads TGTGCCAGCAGCGTAGGGTGGCAAGTCAATCAGCCCCAGCATTTT. Translation: CASSVGWQVNQPQHF.

The V call is TRBV7-6, the J call TRBJ2-2; 10 bases are shared with TRBD1. The J segment lost 6 bases and the V segment lost 5 bases, leaving 6 bases of the junction unmatched. The germline gives CDR1 SGHVS, CDR2 FNYEAQ. This CDR3 spans 15 amino acids. CDR3 nucleotides: TGTGCCAGCAGCGAGGCCGGGACAGGGGCCGGGGAGCTGTTTTTT. Residues: CASSEAGTGAGELFF.

This clonotype has at least ten counts. V is TRBV4-1 and J is TRBJ1-1, with D perhaps matching TRBD1 (5 bases). Germline V gene sequence: CDR1 MGHRA, CDR2 YSYEKL. The CDR3 is 15 residues long. Trimming removed 6 bases at V and 2 bases at J, with 16 bases between. DNA for the CDR3: TGCGCCAGCAGGCTTACTCGGGGGGTCAACACTGAAGCTTTCTTT. Protein sequence: CASRLTRGVNTEAFF.

The sample holds a few counts of this clonotype. The chain has TRBV6-5 and TRBJ2-2; TRBD1 matches 7 bases. This CDR3 is built from 15 residues. Germline V CDR1 and CDR2: MNHEY, SVGAGI. The J segment lost 6 bases and the V segment lost 5 bases, leaving 9 bases of the junction unmatched. CDR3 residues: CASSDLTGIAGELFF. In DNA form, the CDR3 reads TGTGCCAGCAGTGACCTGACAGGGATTGCCGGGGAGCTGTTTTTT.

There are a few counts of this clonotype. The rearrangement joins TRBV19 to TRBJ1-5; D is perhaps TRBD1 (5 bases). The CDR3 is made up of 16 amino acids. Germline lookup yields CDR1 LNHDA and CDR2 SQIVND (reference sequence). V was clipped by 7 bases and J by 0 bases, with 16 bases between them. The CDR3 DNA follows: TGTGCCAGTACCGTGATGGGGGTCTATAGCAATCAGCCCCAGCATTTT. It specifies CASTVMGVYSNQPQHF.

This clonotype was seen repeatedly, ten times or more. The chain has TRBV9 and TRBJ2-1, with TRBD2 matching 10 bases. The CDR3 spans 15 residues. Germline V gene sequence: CDR1 SGDLS, CDR2 YYNGEE. V lost 3 bases, J lost 4 bases, and 4 bases stayed unmatched. The CDR3 here is CASSGIAGGYNEQFF. The DNA of the CDR3 is TGTGCCAGCAGCGGTATAGCGGGGGGTTACAATGAGCAGTTCTTC.

The table lists this clonotype with a few counts. The CDR3 DNA is TGCAGTGCTAGAGATGGACAGGGGAGGTACGAGCAGTACTTC. Amino acids: CSARDGQGRYEQYF. V is TRBV20-1 and J is TRBJ2-7; 9 bases fit TRBD1. Germline V gives CDR1 DFQATT, CDR2 SNEGSKA (reference sequence). The CDR3 spans 14 residues. V shed 0 bases and J 4 bases; nucleotides not matched to a gene: 4.

Many counts were recorded for this clonotype. The J gene is TRBJ2-6, the V gene TRBV12-3 or TRBV12-4, with D unresolved. The CDR3 sequence is 15 residues long. Trimming removed 3 bases from V and 2 bases from J, with 8 bases in between. For the CDR3, the DNA is TGTGCCAGCAGTTTTAGGCAAGCTGGGGCCAACGTCCTGACTTTC. Encoded protein: CASSFRQAGANVLTF.

This clonotype was picked up many times. The CDR3 region is CASSLGSADSYGYTF. For the CDR3, the DNA is TGCGCCAGCAGCTTGGGGTCGGCGGACAGCTATGGCTACACCTTC. The V and J genes are TRBV5-1 and TRBJ1-2, with a possible D match to TRBD1 (6 bases). The germline gives CDR1 SGHRS, CDR2 YFSETQ. Trimming stripped 0 bases from V and 4 bases from J, with 13 bases between. The CDR3 has 15 residues. The complete variable domain, with remaining parts taken from reference TRBV5-1 and TRBJ1-2, reads KAGVTQTPRYLIKTRGQQVTLSCSPISGHRSVSWYQQTPGQGLQFLFEYFSETQRNKGNFPGRFSGRQFSNSRSEMNVSTLELGDSALYLCASSLGSADSYGYTFGSGTRLTVV.

The chain employs TRBV7-3 and TRBJ2-5; D unclear. Between the trimmed V and J ends, which lost 2 bases and 5 bases, there was a span of 9 bases. Germline CDR1 is SGHTA and CDR2 is FQGTGA. This CDR3 is 13 amino acids long. Written as DNA, the CDR3 is TGTGCCAGCAGCTTACTGATAGGGGAGACCCAGTACTTC. Protein product: CASSLLIGETQYF.

This clonotype has ten or more counts. The chain recombines TRBV4-1 with TRBJ2-7, with a tentative D call TRBD2 (5 bases). Germline values: CDR1 MGHRA, CDR2 YSYEKL. The V and J ends lost 3 bases and 3 bases respectively, with 6 bases between them. This CDR3 is built from 12 residues. CDR3 DNA sequence: TGCGCCAGCAGCCAGGGGAGCTACGAGCAGTACTTC. Protein product: CASSQGSYEQYF.

This clonotype was observed a handful of times. This chain connects TRBV18 to TRBJ1-1, with D hard to call. CDR3 length: 13 residues. CDR1 is KGHSH and CDR2 is LQKENI in the germline V gene. V lost 3 bases, J lost 7 bases, and 12 bases lay in between. DNA for the CDR3: TGTGCCAGCTCACCGTTGGCGGGTGATGAAGCTTTCTTT. Its protein is CASSPLAGDEAFF.